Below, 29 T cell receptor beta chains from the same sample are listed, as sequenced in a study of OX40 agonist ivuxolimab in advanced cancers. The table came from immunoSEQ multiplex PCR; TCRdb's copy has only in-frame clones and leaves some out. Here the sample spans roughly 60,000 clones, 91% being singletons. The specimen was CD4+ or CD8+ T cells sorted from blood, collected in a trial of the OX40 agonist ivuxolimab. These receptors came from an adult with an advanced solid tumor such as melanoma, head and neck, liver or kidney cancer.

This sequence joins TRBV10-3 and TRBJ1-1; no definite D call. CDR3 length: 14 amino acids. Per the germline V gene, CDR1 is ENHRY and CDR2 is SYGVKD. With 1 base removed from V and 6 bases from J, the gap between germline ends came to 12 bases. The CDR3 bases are TGTGCCATCAGTGAGTTGGACGGGGAGGCTGAAGCTTTCTTT. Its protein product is CAISELDGEAEAFF.

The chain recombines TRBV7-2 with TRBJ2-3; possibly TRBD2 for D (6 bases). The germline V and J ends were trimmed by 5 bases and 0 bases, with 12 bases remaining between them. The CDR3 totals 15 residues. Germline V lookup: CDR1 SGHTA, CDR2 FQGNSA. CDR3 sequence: CASSPLATSTDTQYF. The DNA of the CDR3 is TGTGCCAGCAGCCCCCTAGCGACAAGCACAGATACGCAGTATTTT. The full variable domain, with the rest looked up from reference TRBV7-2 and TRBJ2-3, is GAGVSQSPSNKVTEKGKDVELRCDPISGHTALYWYRQSLGQGLEFLIYFQGNSAPDKSGLPSDRFSAERTGGSVSTLTIQRTQQEDSAVYLCASSPLATSTDTQYFGPGTRLTVL.

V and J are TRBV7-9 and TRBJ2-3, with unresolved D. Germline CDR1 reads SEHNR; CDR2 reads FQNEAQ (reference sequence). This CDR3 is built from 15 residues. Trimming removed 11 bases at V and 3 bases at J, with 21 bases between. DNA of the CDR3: TGTGCCCAAGCAGAGGCGGAAAAAGGGACAGATACGCAGTATTTT. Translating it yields CAQAEAEKGTDTQYF.

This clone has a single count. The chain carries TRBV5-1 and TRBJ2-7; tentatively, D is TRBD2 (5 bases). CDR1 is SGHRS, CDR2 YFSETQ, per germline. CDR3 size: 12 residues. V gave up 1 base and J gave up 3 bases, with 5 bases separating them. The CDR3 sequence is CASSLSGYEQYF. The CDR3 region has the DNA TGCGCCAGCAGCTTGAGCGGCTACGAGCAGTACTTC.

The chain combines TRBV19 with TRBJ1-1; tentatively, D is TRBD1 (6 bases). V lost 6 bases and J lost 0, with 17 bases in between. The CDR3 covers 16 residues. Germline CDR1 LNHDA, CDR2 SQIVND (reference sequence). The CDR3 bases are TGTGCCAGTAGCACAACGGGGGCAGCAGTGAACACTGAAGCTTTCTTT. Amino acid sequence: CASSTTGAAVNTEAFF.

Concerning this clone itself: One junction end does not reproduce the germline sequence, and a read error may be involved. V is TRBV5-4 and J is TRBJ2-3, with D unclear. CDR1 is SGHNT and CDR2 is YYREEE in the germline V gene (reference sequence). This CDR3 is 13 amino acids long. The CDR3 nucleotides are TGTGCCAGCAGCTTGCGTAGCATAGATACGCAGTATTTT. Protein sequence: CASSLRSIDTQYF.

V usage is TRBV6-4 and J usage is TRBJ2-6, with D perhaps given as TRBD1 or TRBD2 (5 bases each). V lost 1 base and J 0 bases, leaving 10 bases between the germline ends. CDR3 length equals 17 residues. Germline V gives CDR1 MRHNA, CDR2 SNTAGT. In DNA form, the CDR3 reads TGTGCCAGCAGTGACTGGGGACGAACCTCTGGGGCCAACGTCCTGACTTTC. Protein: CASSDWGRTSGANVLTF.

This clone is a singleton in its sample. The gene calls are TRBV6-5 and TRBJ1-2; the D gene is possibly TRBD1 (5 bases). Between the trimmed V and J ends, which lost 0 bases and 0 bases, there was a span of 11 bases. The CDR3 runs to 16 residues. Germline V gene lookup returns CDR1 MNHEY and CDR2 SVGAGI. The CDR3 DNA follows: TGTGCCAGCAGTTACTCGACGGGGGAATCTAACTATGGCTACACCTTC. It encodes CASSYSTGESNYGYTF.

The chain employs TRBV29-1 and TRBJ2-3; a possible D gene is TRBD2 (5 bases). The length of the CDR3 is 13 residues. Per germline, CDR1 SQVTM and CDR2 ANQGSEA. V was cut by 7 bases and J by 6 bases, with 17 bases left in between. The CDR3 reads CSGRNGNGDTQYF. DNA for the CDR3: TGCAGCGGCAGAAACGGGAACGGGGATACGCAGTATTTT.

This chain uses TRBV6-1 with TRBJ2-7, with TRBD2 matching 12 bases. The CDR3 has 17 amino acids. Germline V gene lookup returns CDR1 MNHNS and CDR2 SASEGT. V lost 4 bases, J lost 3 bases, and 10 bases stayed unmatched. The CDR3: CASSGTQTSGSFYEQYF. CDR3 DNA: TGTGCCAGCAGTGGGACTCAGACTAGCGGGAGTTTCTACGAGCAGTACTTC.

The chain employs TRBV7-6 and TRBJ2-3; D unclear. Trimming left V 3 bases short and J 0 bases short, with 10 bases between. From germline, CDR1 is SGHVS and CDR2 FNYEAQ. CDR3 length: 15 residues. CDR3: CASSFGFRSTDTQYF. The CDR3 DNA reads TGTGCCAGCAGCTTTGGTTTTCGTAGCACAGATACGCAGTATTTT.

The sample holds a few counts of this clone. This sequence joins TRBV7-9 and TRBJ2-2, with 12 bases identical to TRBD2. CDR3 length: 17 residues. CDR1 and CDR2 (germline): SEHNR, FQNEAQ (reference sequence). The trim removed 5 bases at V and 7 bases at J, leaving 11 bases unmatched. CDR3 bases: TGTGCCAGCAGCCCGACTAGCGGGAGTAGAATGGGCGGGGAGCTGTTTTTT. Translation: CASSPTSGSRMGGELFF.

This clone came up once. Here the CDR3 reads CASSSQGSSYEQYF. CDR3 nucleotide sequence: TGTGCCAGCAGCTCTCAAGGGTCCTCCTACGAGCAGTACTTC. The chain couples TRBV7-9 to TRBJ2-7; no clear D. Germline CDR1 and CDR2: SEHNR and FQNEAQ (reference sequence). The CDR3 extends over 14 amino acids. V was trimmed by 4 bases and J by 0 bases, leaving 10 bases between them.

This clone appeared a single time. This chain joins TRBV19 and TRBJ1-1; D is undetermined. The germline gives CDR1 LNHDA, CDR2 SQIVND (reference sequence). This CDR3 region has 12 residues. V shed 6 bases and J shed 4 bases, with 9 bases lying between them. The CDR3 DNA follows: TGTGCCAGTAGACTTGGGGTCACTGAAGCTTTCTTT. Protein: CASRLGVTEAFF.

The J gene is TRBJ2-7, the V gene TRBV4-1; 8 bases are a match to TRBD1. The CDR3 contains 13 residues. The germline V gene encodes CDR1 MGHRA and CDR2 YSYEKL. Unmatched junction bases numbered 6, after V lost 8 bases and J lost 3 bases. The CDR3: CASALDRGYEQYF. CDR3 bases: TGCGCCAGCGCCCTCGACAGGGGCTACGAGCAGTACTTC.

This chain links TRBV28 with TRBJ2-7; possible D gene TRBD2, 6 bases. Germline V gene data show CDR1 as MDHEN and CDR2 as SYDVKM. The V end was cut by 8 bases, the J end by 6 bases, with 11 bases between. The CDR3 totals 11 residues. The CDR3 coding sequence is TGTGCCAGCTACGGCGGGGCCGAGCAGTACTTC. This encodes CASYGGAEQYF.

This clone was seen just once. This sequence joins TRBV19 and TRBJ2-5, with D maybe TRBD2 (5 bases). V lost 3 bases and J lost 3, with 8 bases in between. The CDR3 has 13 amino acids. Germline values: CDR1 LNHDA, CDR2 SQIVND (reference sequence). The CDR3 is CASSIGVKETQYF. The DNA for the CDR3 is TGTGCCAGTAGTATCGGGGTCAAAGAGACCCAGTACTTC. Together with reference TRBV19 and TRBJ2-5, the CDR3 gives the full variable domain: DGGITQSPKYLFRKEGQNVTLSCEQNLNHDAMYWYRQDPGQGLRLIYYSQIVNDFQKGDIAEGYSVSREKKESFPLTVTSAQKNPTAFYLCASSIGVKETQYFGPGTRLLVL.

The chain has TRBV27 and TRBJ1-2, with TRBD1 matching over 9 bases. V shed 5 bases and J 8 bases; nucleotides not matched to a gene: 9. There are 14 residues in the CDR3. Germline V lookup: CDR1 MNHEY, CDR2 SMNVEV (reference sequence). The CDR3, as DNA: TGTGCCAGCAGTACCGGACAGGGGATGGTAGGCTACACCTTC. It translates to CASSTGQGMVGYTF.

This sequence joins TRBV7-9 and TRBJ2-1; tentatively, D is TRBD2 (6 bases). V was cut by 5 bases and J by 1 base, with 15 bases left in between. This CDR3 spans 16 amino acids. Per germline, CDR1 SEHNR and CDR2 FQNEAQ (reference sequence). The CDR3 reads CASSPGTAGSYNEQFF. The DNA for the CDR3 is TGTGCCAGCAGCCCGGGGACTGCAGGATCCTACAATGAGCAGTTCTTC.

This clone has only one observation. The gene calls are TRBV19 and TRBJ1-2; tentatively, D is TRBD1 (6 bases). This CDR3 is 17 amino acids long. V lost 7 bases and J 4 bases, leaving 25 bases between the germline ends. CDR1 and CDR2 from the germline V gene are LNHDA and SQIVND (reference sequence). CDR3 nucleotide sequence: TGTGCCAGTACCCCGCCCCTACAGGGCAGAAGAGGCTATGGCTACACCTTC. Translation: CASTPPLQGRRGYGYTF.

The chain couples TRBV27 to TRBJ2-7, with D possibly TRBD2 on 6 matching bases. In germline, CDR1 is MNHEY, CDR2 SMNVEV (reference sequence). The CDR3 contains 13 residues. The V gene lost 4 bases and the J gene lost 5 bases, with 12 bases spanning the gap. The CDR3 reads CASSWRGSDEQYF. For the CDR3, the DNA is TGTGCCAGCAGTTGGAGGGGATCGGACGAGCAGTACTTC.

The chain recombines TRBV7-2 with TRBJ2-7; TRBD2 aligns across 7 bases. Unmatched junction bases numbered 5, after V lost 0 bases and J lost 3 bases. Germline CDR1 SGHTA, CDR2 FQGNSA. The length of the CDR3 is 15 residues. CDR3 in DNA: TGTGCCAGCAGCTTAGCCCTAGCGGAAGTCTACGAGCAGTACTTC. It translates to CASSLALAEVYEQYF.

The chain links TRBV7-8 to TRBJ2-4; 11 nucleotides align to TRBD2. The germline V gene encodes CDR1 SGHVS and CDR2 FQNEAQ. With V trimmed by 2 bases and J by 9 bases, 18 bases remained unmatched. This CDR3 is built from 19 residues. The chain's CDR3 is CASSLLNLGLAGGPLIQYF. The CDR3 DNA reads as TGTGCCAGCAGCTTACTAAACCTGGGGCTAGCGGGAGGTCCGCTCATTCAGTACTTC.

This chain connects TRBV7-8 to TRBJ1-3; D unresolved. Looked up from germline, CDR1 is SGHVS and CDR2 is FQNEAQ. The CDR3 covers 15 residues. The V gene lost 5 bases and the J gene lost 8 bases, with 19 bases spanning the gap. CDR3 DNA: TGTGCCAGCAGCCCCAGACCCCTGGGCGCGGACACCATATATTTT. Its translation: CASSPRPLGADTIYF.

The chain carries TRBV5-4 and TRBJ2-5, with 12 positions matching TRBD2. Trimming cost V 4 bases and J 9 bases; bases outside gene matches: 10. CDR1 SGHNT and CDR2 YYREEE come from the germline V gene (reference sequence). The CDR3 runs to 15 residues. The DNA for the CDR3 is TGTGCCAGCAGCCCAGGGACTAGCGGGCCCGGGGCCCAGTACTTC. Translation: CASSPGTSGPGAQYF.

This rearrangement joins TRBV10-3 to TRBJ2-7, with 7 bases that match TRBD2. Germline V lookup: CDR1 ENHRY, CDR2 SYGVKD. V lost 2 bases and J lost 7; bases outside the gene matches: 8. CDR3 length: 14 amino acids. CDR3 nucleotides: TGTGCCATCAGTGAGCCTAGCGGCGGGGTAGAGCAGTACTTC. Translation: CAISEPSGGVEQYF.

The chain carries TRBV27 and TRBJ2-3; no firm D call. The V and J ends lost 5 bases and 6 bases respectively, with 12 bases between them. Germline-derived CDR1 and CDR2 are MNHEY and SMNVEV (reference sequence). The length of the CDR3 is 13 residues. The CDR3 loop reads CASSPVSGDTQYF. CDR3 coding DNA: TGTGCCAGCAGTCCCGTGTCTGGGGATACGCAGTATTTT.

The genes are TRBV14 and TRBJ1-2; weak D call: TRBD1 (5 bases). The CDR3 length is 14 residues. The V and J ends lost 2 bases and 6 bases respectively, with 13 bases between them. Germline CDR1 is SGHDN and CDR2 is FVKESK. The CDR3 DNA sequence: TGTGCCAGCAGCCAATCAGGGAATCCCGATGGCTACACCTTC. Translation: CASSQSGNPDGYTF.

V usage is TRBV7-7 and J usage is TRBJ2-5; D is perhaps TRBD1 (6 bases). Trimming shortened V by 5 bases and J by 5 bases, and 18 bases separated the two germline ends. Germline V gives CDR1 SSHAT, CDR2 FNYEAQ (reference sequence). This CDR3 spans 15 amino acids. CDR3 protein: CASSQGNQGRETQYF. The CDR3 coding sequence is TGTGCCAGCAGCCAAGGGAATCAGGGGCGGGAGACCCAGTACTTC.